Below are 30 T cell receptor beta chains sequenced from a single sample in a study of cytomegalovirus exposure and HLA in healthy donors. PCR was performed using 60 Vbeta and 13 Jbeta primers. The repertoire was sequenced with immunoSEQ multiplex PCR; TCRdb's copy has only in-frame clones and lacks some. The table records more than 85,000 clones, under 85% of them present only once. Sample: PBMCs. The receptors come from a young man in good health and CMV-seropositive.

J is TRBJ2-5 and V is TRBV6-5, with D possibly being TRBD1 (6 bases). Per the germline V gene, CDR1 is MNHEY and CDR2 is SVGAGI. The CDR3 length is 12 residues. V was pared by 5 bases and J by 7 bases, with 11 bases between. The chain's CDR3 is CASSAGAGTQYF. The CDR3 DNA is TGTGCCAGCAGTGCAGGGGCGGGGACCCAGTACTTC.

The chain employs TRBV11-3 and TRBJ2-2; D uncertain. Trimming removed 0 bases at V and 7 bases at J, with 9 bases between. The V gene's germline CDR1 is SGHNT and CDR2 YENEEA. CDR3 length: 14 residues. The CDR3 DNA reads TGTGCCAGCAGCTTAGAGGCGGAGAGCGGGGAGCTGTTTTTT. Translating gives CASSLEAESGELFF.

CDR3 residues: CASSIRRRSGGPGEQYF. CDR3 in DNA: TGTGCCAGTAGTATTCGGAGACGTAGCGGGGGACCGGGTGAGCAGTACTTC. This chain connects TRBV19 to TRBJ2-7, with 9 bases aligning to TRBD2. CDR1 is LNHDA and CDR2 is SQIVND in the germline V gene (reference sequence). The CDR3 is 17 amino acids. With 3 bases clipped from V and 7 bases from J, the junction kept 16 bases outside the gene matches.

The rearrangement uses TRBV2 and TRBJ2-5, with TRBD2 identical over 10 bases. The CDR3 contains 15 residues. Germline V gives CDR1 SNHLY, CDR2 FYNNEI. With V trimmed by 7 bases and J by 5 bases, 10 bases remained unmatched. The CDR3 is CASKILAGLTETQYF. The DNA for the CDR3 is TGTGCCAGCAAAATACTAGCGGGGTTAACGGAGACCCAGTACTTC.

This chain connects TRBV5-4 to TRBJ1-2, with a tentative D call TRBD1 (5 bases). V lost 0 bases to trimming and J lost 8 bases, with 14 bases between them. Germline V gene data show CDR1 as SGHNT and CDR2 as YYREEE (reference sequence). The CDR3 has 14 amino acids. For the CDR3, the DNA is TGTGCCAGCAGCTTGGATCCGGGGGATTTAGGCTACACCTTC. Its protein product is CASSLDPGDLGYTF.

The chain uses TRBV11-1 and TRBJ2-7; 11 bases match TRBD2. The CDR3 runs to 15 residues. With V trimmed by 4 bases and J by 3 bases, 5 bases remained unmatched. CDR1 and CDR2 from the germline V gene are SGHAT and FQDESV (reference sequence). The CDR3 region is CASSSRTSGFYEQYF. The CDR3 DNA reads TGTGCCAGCAGCTCCCGGACTAGCGGGTTCTACGAGCAGTACTTC.

With respect to this clone: The DNA is left out, because the CDR3 cannot be placed on it with certainty; the CDR3 is given as TCRdb lists it. The chain joins TRBV21-1 to TRBJ1-6; the table's TRBD1 call for D was not verified on the DNA. TRBV21-1 is described as a pseudogene. The CDR3 sequence runs 17 residues, both termini included. CDR3 residues: CASSKVGQGIYNSPLHF.

This chain's CDR3 is CASIRGRSDNEQFF. In DNA form, the CDR3 reads TGTGCCAGCATTAGGGGCCGAAGCGACAATGAGCAGTTCTTC. This chain joins TRBV7-8 and TRBJ2-1, with D maybe TRBD1 (5 bases). CDR1 is SGHVS, CDR2 FQNEAQ, per germline. V was clipped by 7 bases and J by 5 bases, with 15 bases between them. The CDR3 length is 14 residues.

This chain uses TRBV7-3 with TRBJ2-1; no definite D call. Germline V gene sequence: CDR1 SGHTA, CDR2 FQGTGA. The length of the CDR3 is 15 residues. V was shortened by 0 bases and J by 0 bases, with 6 bases between the two germline ends. The CDR3 DNA reads TGTGCCAGCAGCTTAACCCCCAGCTCCTACAATGAGCAGTTCTTC. Translated, it gives CASSLTPSSYNEQFF. The variable domain in full, with the rest retrieved from reference TRBV7-3 and TRBJ2-1, is GAGVSQTPSNKVTEKGKYVELRCDPISGHTALYWYRQSLGQGPEFLIYFQGTGAADDSGLPNDRFFAVRPEGSVSTLKIQRTERGDSAVYLCASSLTPSSYNEQFFGPGTRLTVL.

Comments on this clone: Other DNA sequences from this sample encode an identical CDR3 as well. The V and J genes are TRBV5-5 and TRBJ1-1, with unresolved D. The CDR3 loop spans 14 amino acids. CDR1 is SGHKS, CDR2 YYEKEE, per germline (reference sequence). Trimming removed 0 bases from V and 1 base from J, with 7 bases in between. The CDR3 bases are TGTGCCAGCAGCTTGGACGGAGGGAACACTGAAGCTTTCTTT. The encoded protein is CASSLDGGNTEAFF.

V gene TRBV13 combines with J gene TRBJ1-1; D possibly corresponds to TRBD1 (5 bases). Germline V gene sequence: CDR1 PRHDT, CDR2 FYEKMQ (reference sequence). Trimming removed 4 bases from V and 0 bases from J, with 18 bases in between. CDR3 size: 17 residues. CDR3 sequence: CASSSHGDFRMNTEAFF. CDR3 in DNA: TGTGCCAGCAGCTCCCACGGGGACTTCCGGATGAACACTGAAGCTTTCTTT.

Written as DNA, the CDR3 is TGTGCCAGCAGTTACTCAGAGACTGAAGCTTTCTTT. Translating gives CASSYSETEAFF. V is TRBV6-6 and J is TRBJ1-1; no clear D gene. Germline-derived CDR1 and CDR2 are MNHNY and SVGAGI (reference sequence). V dropped 0 bases and J dropped 5 bases, with 4 bases sitting between them. The CDR3 totals 12 residues.

The J gene is TRBJ2-5, the V gene TRBV12-5; weak D call: TRBD1 (7 bases). Trimming took 7 bases from V and 5 from J, leaving 20 bases between them. CDR3 length: 15 amino acids. CDR1 and CDR2 (germline): LGHNT, FRNRAP. The CDR3 region is CASALPGGLGETQYF. CDR3 DNA: TGTGCTAGTGCCCTTCCAGGGGGGCTTGGGGAGACCCAGTACTTC.

The V call is TRBV25-1, the J call TRBJ2-7; TRBD1 is a possible D gene (6 bases). Germline V gives CDR1 MGHDK, CDR2 SYGVNS. V lost 8 bases, J lost 0 bases, and 8 bases lay in between. The CDR3 is 12 amino acids. The CDR3 loop is CASQDSSYEQYF. DNA for the CDR3: TGTGCCAGCCAGGACAGCTCCTACGAGCAGTACTTC.

A word on this clone: The germline gene is not matched at one end of the junction; a read error may be the cause. The V gene is TRBV7-9, the J gene TRBJ2-5; 8 positions agree with TRBD1. Germline assignment: CDR1 SEHNR and CDR2 FQNEAQ (reference sequence). The CDR3 contains 15 residues. The CDR3, as DNA: TGTTCCAGCAGTCAATCAGGGGGCCAGCAAGAGACCCAGTACTTC. The encoded protein is CSSSQSGGQQETQYF.

The rearrangement uses TRBV18 and TRBJ2-7; D is unclear. CDR3 size: 14 residues. With 0 bases removed from V and 7 bases from J, the gap between germline ends came to 13 bases. Germline-derived CDR1 and CDR2 are KGHSH and LQKENI. The CDR3 DNA follows: TGTGCCAGCTCACCACCATCAGGCAGTCCGGAGCAGTACTTC. Residues: CASSPPSGSPEQYF.

The chain employs TRBV27 and TRBJ2-1; D perhaps matches TRBD1 (5 bases). This CDR3 comprises 15 residues. Trimming took off 2 bases at V and 5 bases at J, with 13 bases between the two ends. Germline V lookup: CDR1 MNHEY, CDR2 SMNVEV (reference sequence). CDR3 sequence: CASSLIGATNNEQFF. DNA of the CDR3: TGTGCCAGCAGTTTAATTGGGGCAACAAACAATGAGCAGTTCTTC.

In this sample, this clone turned up a few times. This chain connects TRBV5-6 to TRBJ1-2, with D perhaps matching TRBD1 (6 bases). This CDR3 comprises 14 residues. V was pared by 4 bases and J by 4 bases, with 14 bases between. CDR1 is SGHDT, CDR2 YYEEEE, per germline. The DNA for the CDR3 is TGTGCCAGCAGCCTTAACAGGGAGGGCTATGGCTACACCTTC. This gives the protein CASSLNREGYGYTF.

The V and J genes are TRBV7-8 and TRBJ2-3, with a possible D match to TRBD2 (7 bases). Germline CDR1 SGHVS, CDR2 FQNEAQ. Between the trimmed V and J ends, which lost 5 bases and 6 bases, there was a span of 27 bases. There are 18 residues in the CDR3. In DNA, the CDR3 is TGTGCCAGCAGCGTAACTAAACGGGGGGCCGTCAGGGCGGATACGCAGTATTTT. It is translated as CASSVTKRGAVRADTQYF.

The CDR3 DNA follows: TGCAGCGCCGTGACTCACATTAACTATGGCTACACCTTC. Its protein is CSAVTHINYGYTF. The rearrangement uses TRBV29-1 and TRBJ1-2; no clear D gene. Germline assignment: CDR1 SQVTM and CDR2 ANQGSEA. The CDR3 consists of 13 residues. V gave up 7 bases and J gave up 1 base, with 13 bases separating them.

The V gene is TRBV5-1, the J gene TRBJ2-6; no definite D call. Trimming removed 4 bases from V and 0 bases from J, with 8 bases in between. The CDR3 is made up of 15 amino acids. Germline V gives CDR1 SGHRS, CDR2 YFSETQ. The CDR3 DNA reads as TGCGCCAGCAGCCTAGAGAGCTCTGGGGCCAACGTCCTGACTTTC. It encodes CASSLESSGANVLTF.

The chain combines TRBV6-5 with TRBJ2-3, with D perhaps matching TRBD1 (6 bases). V lost 2 bases, J lost 4 bases, and 16 bases lay in between. The CDR3 is 16 residues long. CDR1 MNHEY and CDR2 SVGAGI come from the germline V gene. The CDR3: CASSYRPAQGPDTQYF. The CDR3 DNA sequence: TGTGCCAGCAGTTACCGGCCAGCACAGGGCCCAGATACGCAGTATTTT.

This clone occurred a few times. The chain combines TRBV19 with TRBJ1-2; D gene uncertain. Germline lookup yields CDR1 LNHDA and CDR2 SQIVND (reference sequence). This CDR3 is 16 amino acids long. V lost 5 bases and J 5 bases, leaving 21 bases between the germline ends. The CDR3 protein is CASSAHMARRDYGYTF. CDR3 in DNA: TGTGCCAGTAGTGCCCACATGGCCCGGAGGGATTATGGCTACACCTTC.

The chain links TRBV27 to TRBJ2-3; D is ambiguous. CDR3 length equals 15 residues. The V and J ends lost 8 bases and 1 base respectively, with 16 bases between them. Germline assignment: CDR1 MNHEY and CDR2 SMNVEV (reference sequence). The CDR3 DNA is TGTGCCAGCGGATCTGGGCCGCTCCGCACAGATACGCAGTATTTT. Its protein is CASGSGPLRTDTQYF.

Comment on this clone: Other DNA sequences in the sample encode the same CDR3. The J gene is TRBJ2-3, the V gene TRBV7-2, with 14 bases matching TRBD2. Losses at the gene ends were 5 bases for V and 7 bases for J; bases not matched to a gene: 5. Germline loops: CDR1 SGHTA, CDR2 FQGNSA. The CDR3 sequence is 15 residues long. CDR3 bases: TGTGCCAGCAGCCCGGGACTAGCGGGGGTAAATACGCAGTATTTT. Translation gives CASSPGLAGVNTQYF.

This chain connects TRBV5-1 to TRBJ1-1; D gene unclear. V lost 0 bases, J lost 1 base, and 10 bases lay in between. This CDR3 has 15 residues. Germline values: CDR1 SGHRS, CDR2 YFSETQ. The CDR3 reads CASSLGAAGNTEAFF. The CDR3 DNA follows: TGCGCCAGCAGCTTGGGGGCAGCTGGGAACACTGAAGCTTTCTTT.

V is TRBV7-2 and J is TRBJ2-5, with D perhaps matching TRBD1 (6 bases). The tail of the sequence fits TRBJ2-7 better, so the J call may be wrong. This CDR3 contains 13 residues. CDR1 and CDR2 from the germline V gene are SGHTA and FQGNSA. As DNA, the CDR3 is TGTGCCAGCAGCCTACAGGGTCCAGGCGAGCAGTACTTC. This translates into CASSLQGPGEQYF.

This chain joins TRBV10-1 and TRBJ2-1; 8 bases line up with TRBD2. The junction had 3 bases not matched to a gene; V was cut back by 3 bases and J by 5 bases. This CDR3 has 14 amino acids. CDR1 WNHNN and CDR2 SYGVQD come from the germline V gene (reference sequence). This CDR3 reads CASSDAGGNNEQFF. Here the CDR3 DNA reads TGCGCCAGCAGTGATGCGGGGGGAAACAATGAGCAGTTCTTC.

The chain links TRBV12-5 to TRBJ1-2; 7 bases line up with TRBD1. With 4 bases clipped from V and 3 bases from J, the junction kept 8 bases outside the gene matches. Germline loops: CDR1 LGHNT, CDR2 FRNRAP. CDR3 size: 15 residues. For the CDR3, the DNA is TGTGCTAGTGGTTCACGACAGGGCCCGGACTATGGCTACACCTTC. Its protein product is CASGSRQGPDYGYTF.

The chain is built from TRBV6-6 and TRBJ2-7, with TRBD1 as a possible D gene (5 bases). The CDR3 totals 13 residues. CDR1 is MNHNY, CDR2 SVGAGI, per germline (reference sequence). V lost 0 bases, J lost 3 bases, and 6 bases lay in between. Here the CDR3 DNA reads TGTGCCAGCAGTTACTCCAGGGACTACGAGCAGTACTTC. Protein product: CASSYSRDYEQYF.